This T cell receptor beta chain was recovered during a study of cytomegalovirus exposure and HLA in healthy donors. Findings and limits, study-wide: An Asian-associated ancestry cluster reportedly showed fewer N-insertions than the approximately 660-donor mean in a later analysis. Productive rates of about 90% or about 30% were seen for most TCR beta V segments in an earlier analysis.

The PCR used 60 Vbeta and 13 Jbeta primers. Measured with immunoSEQ multiplex PCR; TCRdb has only the in-frame clones, and not every one. Among hundreds of thousands of clones, 70% to 85% were seen once, and the ten largest hold approximately 0.62%. Unrecorded immune exposure was likely among donors, who were nominally healthy when sampled. With regard to this clone: The antigen is undetermined.

Sequenced: PBMCs. This clonotype originated in a woman in her thirties or forties in good health and CMV-seronegative.

The CDR3 DNA follows: TGCGCCAGCAGCTTGGACGGGCAGGGTAGCACAGATACGCAGTATTTT. Translation gives CASSLDGQGSTDTQYF. V usage is TRBV5-1 and J usage is TRBJ2-3; the D gene is possibly TRBD1 (5 bases). The V gene's germline CDR1 is SGHRS and CDR2 YFSETQ. The CDR3 sequence is 16 residues long. The germline V and J ends were trimmed by 0 bases and 0 bases, with 11 bases remaining between them.